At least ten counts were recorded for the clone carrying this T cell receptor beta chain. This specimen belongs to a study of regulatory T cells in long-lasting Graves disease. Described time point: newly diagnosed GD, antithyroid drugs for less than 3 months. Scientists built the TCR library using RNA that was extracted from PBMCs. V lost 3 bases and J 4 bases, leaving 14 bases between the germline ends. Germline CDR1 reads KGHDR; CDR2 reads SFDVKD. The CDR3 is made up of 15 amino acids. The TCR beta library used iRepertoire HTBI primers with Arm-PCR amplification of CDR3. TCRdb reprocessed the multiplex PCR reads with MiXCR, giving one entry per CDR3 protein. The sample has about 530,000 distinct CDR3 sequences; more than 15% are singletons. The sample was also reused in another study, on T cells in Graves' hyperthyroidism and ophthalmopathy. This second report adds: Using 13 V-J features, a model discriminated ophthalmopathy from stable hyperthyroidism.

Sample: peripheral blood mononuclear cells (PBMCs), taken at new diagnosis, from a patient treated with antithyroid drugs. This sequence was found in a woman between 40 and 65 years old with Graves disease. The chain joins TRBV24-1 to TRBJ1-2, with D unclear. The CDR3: CATSDMDGESYGYTF. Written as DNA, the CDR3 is TGTGCCACCAGTGATATGGACGGGGAAAGCTATGGCTACACCTTC.